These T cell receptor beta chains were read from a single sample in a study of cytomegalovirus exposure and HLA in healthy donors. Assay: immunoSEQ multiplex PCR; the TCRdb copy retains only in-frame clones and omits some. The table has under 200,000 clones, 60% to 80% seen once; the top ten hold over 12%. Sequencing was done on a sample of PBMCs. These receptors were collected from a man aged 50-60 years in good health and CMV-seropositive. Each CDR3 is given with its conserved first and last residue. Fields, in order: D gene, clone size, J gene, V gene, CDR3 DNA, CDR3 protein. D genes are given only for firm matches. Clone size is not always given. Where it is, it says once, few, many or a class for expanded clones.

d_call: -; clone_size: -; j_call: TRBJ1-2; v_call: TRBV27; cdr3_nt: TGTGCCAGCAGTTCCGGCTATGGCTACACCTTC; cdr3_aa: CASSSGYGYTF
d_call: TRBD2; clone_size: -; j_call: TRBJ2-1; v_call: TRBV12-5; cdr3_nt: TGTGCTAGTGGTTTGTGGACTAGCGGGGGTCGCTCCTACAATGAGCAGTTCTTC; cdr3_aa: CASGLWTSGGRSYNEQFF
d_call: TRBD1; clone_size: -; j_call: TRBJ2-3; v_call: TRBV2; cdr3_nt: TGTGCCAGCAGATCCGGGACAGGGACGACAGATACGCAGTATTTT; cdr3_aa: CASRSGTGTTDTQYF
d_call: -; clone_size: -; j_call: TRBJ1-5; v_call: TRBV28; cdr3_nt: TGTGCCAGCAGACCACAGGGAAGACCCAATCAGCCCCAGCATTTT; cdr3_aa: CASRPQGRPNQPQHF
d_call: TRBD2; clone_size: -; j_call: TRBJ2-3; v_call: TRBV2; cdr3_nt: TGTGCCAGCAGTGAAAGGGCGGGGGGGCTTACAGATACGCAGTATTTT; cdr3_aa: CASSERAGGLTDTQYF
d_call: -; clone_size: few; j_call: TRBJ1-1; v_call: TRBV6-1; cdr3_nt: TGTGCCAGCACTATCGACAGGAACACTGAAGCTTTCTTT; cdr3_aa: CASTIDRNTEAFF
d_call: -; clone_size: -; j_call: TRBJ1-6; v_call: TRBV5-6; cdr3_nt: TGTGCCAGCAGCTTGGGGTTCACAAATTCACCCCTCCACTTT; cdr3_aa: CASSLGFTNSPLHF
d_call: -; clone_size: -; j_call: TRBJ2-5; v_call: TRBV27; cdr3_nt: TGTGCCAGCAGTCCCATAGGGGTATATCAAGAGACCCAGTACTTC; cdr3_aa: CASSPIGVYQETQYF
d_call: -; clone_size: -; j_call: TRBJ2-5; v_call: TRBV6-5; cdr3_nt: TGTGCCAGCAGCTCCCCGGGGGGCGCGAAGACCCAGTACTTC; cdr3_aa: CASSSPGGAKTQYF
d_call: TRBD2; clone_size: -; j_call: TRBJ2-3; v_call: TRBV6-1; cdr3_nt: TGTGCCAGCAGTGCTTGGACTAGCGGACACACAGATACGCAGTATTTT; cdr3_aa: CASSAWTSGHTDTQYF
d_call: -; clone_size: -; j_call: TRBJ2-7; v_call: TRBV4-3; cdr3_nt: TGCGCCAGCCTTCTGGAGGGGGGGGCATCCTACGAGCAGTACTTC; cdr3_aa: CASLLEGGASYEQYF
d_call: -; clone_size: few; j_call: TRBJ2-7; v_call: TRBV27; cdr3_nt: TGTGCCAGCAGTTTATTAGGACCCGAGGGCGAGCAGTACTTC; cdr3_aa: CASSLLGPEGEQYF
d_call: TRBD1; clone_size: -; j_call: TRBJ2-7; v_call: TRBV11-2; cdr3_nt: TGTGCCAGCATAGGGGAGGGACAGGGTTGGGGCGAGCAGTACTTC; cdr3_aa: CASIGEGQGWGEQYF
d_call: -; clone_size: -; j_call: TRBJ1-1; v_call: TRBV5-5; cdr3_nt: TGTGCCAGCAGCTTAACAGCGGTCATGAACACTGAAGCTTTCTTT; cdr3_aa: CASSLTAVMNTEAFF
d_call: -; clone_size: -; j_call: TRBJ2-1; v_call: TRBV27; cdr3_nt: TGTGCCAGCAGTTTTAGTCCGGGAGTCAATGAGCAGTTCTTC; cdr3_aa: CASSFSPGVNEQFF
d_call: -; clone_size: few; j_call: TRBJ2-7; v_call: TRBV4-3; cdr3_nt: TGCGCCAGCAGCCAAGGGGCGACCCAGGGGTGGTACGAGCAGTACTTC; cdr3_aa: CASSQGATQGWYEQYF
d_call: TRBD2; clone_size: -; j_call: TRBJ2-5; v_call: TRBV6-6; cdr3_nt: TGTGCCAGCAGCTCGACTAGCGGGGGGAGGGAGACCCAGTACTTC; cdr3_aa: CASSSTSGGRETQYF
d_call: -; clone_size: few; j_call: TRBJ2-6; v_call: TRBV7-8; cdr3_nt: TGTGCCAGCAGGCGGGGCGACAGTCCTTACTCTGGGGCCAACGTCCTGACTTTC; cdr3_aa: CASRRGDSPYSGANVLTF
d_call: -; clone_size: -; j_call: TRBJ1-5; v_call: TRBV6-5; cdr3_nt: TGTGCCAGCAGTTCCCTCCCCGGAGAGCCCCAGCATTTT; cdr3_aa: CASSSLPGEPQHF
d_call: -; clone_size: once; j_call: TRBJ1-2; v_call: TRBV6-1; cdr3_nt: TGTGCCAGCAGTGAAGCTGGGGGGGAGAACTATGGCTACACCTTC; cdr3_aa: CASSEAGGENYGYTF
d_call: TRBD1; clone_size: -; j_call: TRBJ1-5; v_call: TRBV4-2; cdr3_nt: TGTGCCAGCAGCCAAGAAATAGGGGACAGGGGTGGCAATCAGCCCCAGCATTTT; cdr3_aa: CASSQEIGDRGGNQPQHF
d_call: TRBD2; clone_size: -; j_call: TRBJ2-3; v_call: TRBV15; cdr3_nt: TGTGCCACCAGCGGCCCTCGGGGGGGAATCACAGATACGCAGTATTTT; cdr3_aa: CATSGPRGGITDTQYF
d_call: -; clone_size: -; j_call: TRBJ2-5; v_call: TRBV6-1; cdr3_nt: TGTGCCAGCAGTGAACTTTTTGAGAAGACCCAGTACTTC; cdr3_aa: CASSELFEKTQYF
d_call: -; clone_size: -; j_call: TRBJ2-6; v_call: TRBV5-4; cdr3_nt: TGTGCCAGCAGCCCCGGTCCATCTGGGGCCAACGTCCTGACTTTC; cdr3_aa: CASSPGPSGANVLTF
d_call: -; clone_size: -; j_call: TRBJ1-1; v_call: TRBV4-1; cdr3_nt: TGCGCCAGCAGCCAAGGTCTAGAAAGACGGAACACTGAAGCTTTCTTT; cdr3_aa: CASSQGLERRNTEAFF
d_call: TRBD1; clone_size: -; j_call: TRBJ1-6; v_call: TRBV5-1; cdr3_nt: TGCGCCAGCAGCTTGGGACAGGGAAATATTAATTCACCCCTCCACTTT; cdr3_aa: CASSLGQGNINSPLHF
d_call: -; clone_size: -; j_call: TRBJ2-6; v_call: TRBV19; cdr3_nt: TGTGCCAGTCGTGGGGGGTTCTCTGGGGCCAACGTCCTGACTTTC; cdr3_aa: CASRGGFSGANVLTF
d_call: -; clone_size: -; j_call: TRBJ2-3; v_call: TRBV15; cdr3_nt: TGTGCCACCAGCCGAGGGGGACTACCTAACTTTGTCACAGATACGCAGTATTTT; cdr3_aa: CATSRGGLPNFVTDTQYF
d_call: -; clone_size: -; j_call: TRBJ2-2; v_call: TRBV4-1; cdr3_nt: TGCGCCAGCAGCCAAGATTGGGCAACCGGGGAGCTGTTTTTT; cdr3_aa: CASSQDWATGELFF
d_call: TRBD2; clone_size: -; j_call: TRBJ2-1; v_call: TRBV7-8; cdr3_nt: TGTGCCAGCAGCCAGCGGGGGGCCTACAATGAGCAGTTCTTC; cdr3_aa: CASSQRGAYNEQFF
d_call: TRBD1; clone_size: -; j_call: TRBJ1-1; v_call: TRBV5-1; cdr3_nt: TGCGCCAGCAGCTTTGGGGACAGATCTTTCTTT; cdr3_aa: CASSFGDRSFF
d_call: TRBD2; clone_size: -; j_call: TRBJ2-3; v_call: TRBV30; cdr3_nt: TGTGCCTGGAGTGATTGGGCGGGGGGGCCTTATACGCAGTATTTT; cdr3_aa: CAWSDWAGGPYTQYF
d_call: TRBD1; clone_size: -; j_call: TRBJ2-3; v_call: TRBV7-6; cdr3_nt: TGTGCCAGCAGCTTAGGGACAGGGGGCGTGGGGACAGATACGCAGTATTTT; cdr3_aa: CASSLGTGGVGTDTQYF
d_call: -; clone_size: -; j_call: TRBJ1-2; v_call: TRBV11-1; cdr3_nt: TGTGCCAGCAGTCTAAGCCATCCGGGACAAGACTATGGCTACACCTTC; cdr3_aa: CASSLSHPGQDYGYTF
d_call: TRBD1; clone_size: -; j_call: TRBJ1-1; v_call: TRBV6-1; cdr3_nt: TGTGCCAGCAGTGAGGGGGACAGGGTGAGATACACTGAAGCTTTCTTT; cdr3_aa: CASSEGDRVRYTEAFF
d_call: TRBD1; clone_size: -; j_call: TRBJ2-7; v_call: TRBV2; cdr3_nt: TGTGCCGGCGCCTTTTCAGGGGGTGCAGTCCACGAGCAGTACTTC; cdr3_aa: CAGAFSGGAVHEQYF
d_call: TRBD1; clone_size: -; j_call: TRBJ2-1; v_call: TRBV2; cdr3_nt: TGTGCCAGCAGTAGACAGGGGGTCTCCTACAATGAGCAGTTCTTC; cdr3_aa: CASSRQGVSYNEQFF
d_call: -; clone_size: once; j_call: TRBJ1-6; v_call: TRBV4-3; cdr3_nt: TGCGCCAGCAGCCAAGATCACACAGCGGGCTATAATTCACCCCTCCACTTT; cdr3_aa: CASSQDHTAGYNSPLHF
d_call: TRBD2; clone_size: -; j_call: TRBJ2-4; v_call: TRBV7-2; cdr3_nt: TGTGCCAGCAGCCTTGCGGGGGGCCTCGACATTCAGTACTTC; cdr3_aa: CASSLAGGLDIQYF
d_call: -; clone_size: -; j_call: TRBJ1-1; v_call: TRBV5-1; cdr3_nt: TGCGCCAGCAGCTTGTTGGCAAATACTGAAGCTTTCTTT; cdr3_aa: CASSLLANTEAFF